This TCR beta chain came from a study of shared clonotypes between healthy human individuals (dated by TCRdb to 2020 to 2021). Turning to the overall study: A few men and a couple of women, aged 18 to 49 years, made up the cohort. Libraries were prepared and TCR repertoires were sequenced by different laboratories using diverse techniques, in order to increase sequencing depth and limit assay-specific biases. For each donor, three plates each were used for CD4 naive and CD4 memory, two plates were used for CD8 naive, and one plate was used for CD8 memory. Each donor's leukapheresis produced roughly between about 0.8 and 8.9 billion PBMCs. The study deeply sequenced blood TCR repertoires of roughly five healthy adults to estimate repertoire size and the extent of clonotype sharing between individuals. Overall study results and their limits: Pairwise subsampling indicated that sequencing depth was expected to affect the degree of clonotype sharing among donors. Across four donors, 4.5% to 6.5% of naive CD4, roughly 3.5% of naive CD8, about 2% of memory CD4, and over 0.35% of memory CD8 clonotypes were shared. Incomplete sequencing was indicated by rarefaction of sorted-subset datasets, despite the large sequencing depth. Sampling was limited to blood, and TCR repertoires in tissue likely differ from TCR repertoires in blood. Because the study included a small number of donors, the genetic and exposure-history diversity represented was limited. Compared with non-shared clonotypes, clonotypes shared by all four sorted-subset donors had higher generation probabilities. Estimated clonotype richness was generally larger for naive than for memory subsets.

TCR CDR3 regions were amplified from genomic DNA by multiplex PCR using the deep immunoSEQ assay. Extracted genomic DNA from each cell subset was spread evenly across all wells of several immunoSEQ 96-well plates, with each plate serving as a replicate. For sorted subsets, around 200 ng genomic DNA, equal to 25,000 to 35,000 T cell genomes, was loaded into each replicate PCR. The purified libraries were quantified using a Qubit 3.0 fluorometer, sized with a Bioanalyzer 2100, and then quantified again using the KAPA Library Quantification kit. Each immunoSEQ 96-well plate was sequenced on its own single-read 150-cycle Illumina NextSeq 550 flow cell. The authors' pipeline ran thus. The immunoSEQ output contained only junctional sequences without quality scores, so filtering could not match that applied to full-length reads. To assign V/J genes and CDR3, sequences were annotated using PyIR, a Python wrapper for IgBLAST v1.9, with IMGT germline references. Any read was removed if the V/J assignment was weak (E-value above 1e-6), the CDR3 was missing, or the read contained stop codons, out-of-frame junctions, or ambiguous translated residues. V3J clonotypes were defined as sequences sharing an identical inferred V gene, J gene, and CDR3 amino acid sequence. Percentage overlap between repertoires was computed as shared unique clonotypes divided by the size of the smaller repertoire. Three approaches were used to assess repertoire richness: RTK rarefaction, the Chao1 estimator, and Recon v2.1 estimates of unobserved clonotypes. For all TCRbeta clonotypes obtained by the gDNA method from a few donors, generation probabilities were computed with OLGA. Entries here come from immuneACCESS through TCRdb and include only in-frame sequences with V and J called. Some clones fail to appear in such tables; in the studies checked, an unresolved V gene covers under half of the shortfall, and the cause of the remainder is unknown. Clonal size and the V and J genes are those of that table, whereas D and trimming came from the DNA. Recorded for this sample are about 79,000 clones; about 61% of them occurred a single time. Approximately 56% of the sample lies in the top ten.

Donors were healthy HIV-negative adults with no recently reported acute infections or vaccinations. Only Caucasian adults living in Nashville, Tennessee, USA were represented among the donors. CD8 memory samples consisted of magnetically selected CD45RO+ cells combined with CCR7-negative CD45RA+ effector memory (TemRA) cells. After blood collection by leukapheresis, PBMCs were isolated using Ficoll-Histopaque density gradient centrifugation and then cryopreserved in the vapor phase of liquid nitrogen. Purity and quantity of every magnetically sorted T cell population were checked by analytical flow cytometry. Genomic DNA was isolated from each sorted fraction and quantified by UV absorbance on a Nanodrop 2000c. As to this clone: What this receptor recognizes is not known. Base qualities are not provided; no much larger clone lies one nucleotide away.

Via the germline V gene (reference sequence), CDR1 is WNHNN and CDR2 SYGVQD. Trimming at the junction amounts to 5 bases on V and 5 bases on J, and the germline ends lie 19 bases apart. Reading from cysteine to phenylalanine, the CDR3 counts 17 amino acids. The retained sequence is limited to the CDR3, 51 bases, with the frame set at the first base. The clonotype was recovered from a man under 40 in good health. The chain couples TRBV10-1 to TRBJ2-6; the D gene is not confidently resolved. The source material was memory CD8+ T cells sorted from blood. The sample's cell subset or site label is to be understood as: CD45RO+ cells pooled with CCR7-negative TemRA cells. The CDR3 region: CASSSITAQSRANVLTF. The sequenced DNA: TGCGCCAGCAGTTCAATAACCGCACAAAGTCGGGCCAACGTCCTGACTTTC.